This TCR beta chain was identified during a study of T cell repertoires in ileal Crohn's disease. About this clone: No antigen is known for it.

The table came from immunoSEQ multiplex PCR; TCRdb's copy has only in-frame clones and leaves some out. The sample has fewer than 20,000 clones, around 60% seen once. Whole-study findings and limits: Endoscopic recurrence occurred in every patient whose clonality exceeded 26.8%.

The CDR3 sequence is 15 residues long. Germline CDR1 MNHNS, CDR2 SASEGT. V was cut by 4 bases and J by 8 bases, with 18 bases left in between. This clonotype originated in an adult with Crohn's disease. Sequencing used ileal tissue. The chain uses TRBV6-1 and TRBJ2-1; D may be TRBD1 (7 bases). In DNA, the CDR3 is TGTGCCAGCAGTGGGGAGAGGTCAGGGGGGCATGAGCAGTTCTTC. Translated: CASSGERSGGHEQFF.